What follows are 8 T cell receptor beta chains derived from one specimen sequenced in a study of cytomegalovirus exposure and HLA in healthy donors. A multiplex PCR was run with 60 Vbeta primers and 13 Jbeta primers. The protocol was immunoSEQ multiplex PCR, while the TCRdb copy is restricted to in-frame clones and leaves out a portion. The sample has 160,000 or so clones, almost 80% seen once. Material for sequencing was PBMCs. The receptor set was obtained from a woman aged 50 to 65 in good health and CMV-seronegative.

This chain connects TRBV9 to TRBJ2-2; D not resolved. Per germline, CDR1 SGDLS and CDR2 YYNGEE. This CDR3 spans 13 amino acids. V lost 0 bases, J lost 4 bases, and 4 bases lay in between. The CDR3 region has the DNA TGTGCCAGCAGCGTAGCTCTCACCGGGGAGCTGTTTTTT. Amino acid sequence: CASSVALTGELFF. The full variable domain, in which reference TRBV9 and TRBJ2-2 provide the parts outside the CDR3, is DSGVTQTPKHLITATGQRVTLRCSPRSGDLSVYWYQQSLDQGLQFLIQYYNGEERAKGNILERFSAQQFPDLHSELNLSSLELGDSALYFCASSVALTGELFFGEGSRLTVL.

V is TRBV27 and J is TRBJ1-4; D is unresolved. Germline V gene data show CDR1 as MNHEY and CDR2 as SMNVEV (reference sequence). The CDR3 is made up of 17 amino acids. With 6 bases removed from V and 5 bases from J, the gap between germline ends came to 22 bases. For the CDR3, the DNA is TGTGCCAGCAGACCACTCATCGGACTATCTCGGAATGAAAAACTGTTTTTT. Residues: CASRPLIGLSRNEKLFF.

V usage is TRBV4-3 and J usage is TRBJ2-5; D may be TRBD1 (5 bases). There are 16 residues in the CDR3. V lost 0 bases and J 4 bases, leaving 15 bases between the germline ends. Germline loops: CDR1 LGHNA, CDR2 YSLEER. The CDR3 here is CASSQDRFTGSETQYF. CDR3 in DNA: TGCGCCAGCAGCCAAGATAGATTCACAGGTTCAGAGACCCAGTACTTC.

V is TRBV7-9 and J is TRBJ2-2; 10 nucleotides align to TRBD1. J lost 5 bases, V lost 6 bases, and 6 bases had no gene match. The germline V gene encodes CDR1 SEHNR and CDR2 FQNEAQ (reference sequence). The CDR3 has 15 amino acids. The DNA for the CDR3 is TGTGCCAGCAGGACCGACAGGGGGCATACCGGGGAGCTGTTTTTT. Protein sequence: CASRTDRGHTGELFF. Together with reference TRBV7-9 and TRBJ2-2, the CDR3 gives the full variable domain: DTGVSQNPRHKITKRGQNVTFRCDPISEHNRLYWYRQTLGQGPEFLTYFQNEAQLEKSRLLSDRFSAERPKGSFSTLEIQRTEQGDSAMYLCASRTDRGHTGELFFGEGSRLTVL.

This chain connects TRBV7-8 to TRBJ1-1; D possibly corresponds to TRBD1 (5 bases). Trimming removed 5 bases at V and 0 bases at J, with 13 bases between. Germline V lookup: CDR1 SGHVS, CDR2 FQNEAQ. The CDR3 is made up of 15 amino acids. The DNA of the CDR3 is TGTGCCAGCAGCGTGCCGGGGGGGATGAACACTGAAGCTTTCTTT. The encoded protein is CASSVPGGMNTEAFF.

The chain is built from TRBV25-1 and TRBJ2-6, with D possibly matching TRBD1 (5 bases). This CDR3 comprises 17 residues. The V gene's germline CDR1 is MGHDK and CDR2 SYGVNS. Trimming left V 6 bases short and J 2 bases short, with 17 bases between. The CDR3 loop reads CASSPTDKLPGANVLTF. In DNA, the CDR3 is TGTGCCAGCAGCCCGACAGATAAGCTACCTGGGGCCAACGTCCTGACTTTC.

This clone was detected once. This chain's CDR3 is CASSPTGSGGQETQYF. CDR3 DNA: TGTGCCAGCAGTCCCACAGGGTCTGGGGGACAAGAGACCCAGTACTTC. The rearrangement uses TRBV6-4 and TRBJ2-5, with a weak D call TRBD1 (6 bases). Germline loops: CDR1 MRHNA, CDR2 SNTAGT. V was shortened by 5 bases and J by 2 bases, with 18 bases between the two germline ends. The CDR3 is 16 residues long.

The chain carries TRBV5-4 and TRBJ2-1; the match to TRBD1 covers 9 bases. The ends lost 3 bases at V and 1 base at J; junction bases unmatched: 5. The CDR3 spans 16 residues. Germline assignment: CDR1 SGHNT and CDR2 YYREEE (reference sequence). This CDR3 is CASSSRDRASYNEQFF. The CDR3 DNA is TGTGCCAGCAGCTCCCGGGACAGGGCTTCCTACAATGAGCAGTTCTTC.